This TCR beta chain comes out of a study of T cell changes during pregnancy in multiple sclerosis. The V segment lost 5 bases and the J segment 2 bases; nucleotides outside the gene matches: 12. Germline assignment: CDR1 SEHNR and CDR2 FQNEAQ (reference sequence). This CDR3 comprises 18 residues. This table comes from immunoSEQ multiplex PCR, and its TCRdb copy is limited to in-frame clones, with some not included. The repertoire has 33,000 or so clones, about 92% of them found once; the top ten carry 5% to 6%. The rearrangement uses TRBV7-9 and TRBJ2-1, with 10 bases matching TRBD2. Sequencing was performed on peripheral blood, taken in the third trimester of pregnancy. The origin of this receptor is a female donor in good health, enrolled as a control in a pregnancy study. The chain's CDR3 is CASSVGLALPSAYNEQFF. CDR3 sequence (DNA): TGTGCCAGCAGCGTGGGACTAGCGCTCCCGAGCGCCTACAATGAGCAGTTCTTC.